These 26 T cell receptor beta chains were sequenced from one sample in a study of technical replicates of blood from a few donors. The method was immunoSEQ multiplex PCR; TCRdb's version includes in-frame clones alone and lacks a portion of them. The table has about 49,000 clones, approximately 90% seen once. The material sequenced was PBMCs. The source is a human donor in good health. Some clones in this sample may be carry-over from other donors' samples.

The gene calls are TRBV7-3 and TRBJ2-3; tentative D call: TRBD2 (6 bases). The CDR3 consists of 14 residues. CDR1 is SGHTA and CDR2 is FQGTGA in the germline V gene. The germline V and J ends were trimmed by 0 bases and 3 bases, with 7 bases remaining between them. In DNA form, the CDR3 reads TGTGCCAGCAGCTTAACGGAGGGAACAGATACGCAGTATTTT. Translating it yields CASSLTEGTDTQYF.

The J gene is TRBJ2-7, the V gene TRBV6-5; unclear D gene. The germline V gene has CDR1 MNHEY and CDR2 SVGAGI. The V end lost 4 bases, the J end lost 3 bases, and 7 bases lay between the germline ends. The CDR3 extends over 12 amino acids. The CDR3: CASSLSGYEQYF. The CDR3 DNA sequence: TGTGCCAGCAGTTTGTCGGGCTACGAGCAGTACTTC.

This rearrangement joins TRBV6-5 to TRBJ1-2, with TRBD1 matching 9 bases. The CDR3 has 16 residues. V lost 4 bases and J lost 1; bases outside the gene matches: 7. The germline CDR1 and CDR2 sequences are MNHEY and SVGAGI. DNA for the CDR3: TGTGCCAGCAGTTCTCGGACAGGGGAGGTTAACTATGGCTACACCTTC. Translation: CASSSRTGEVNYGYTF.

The chain carries TRBV29-1 and TRBJ1-5, with a possible D match to TRBD1 (5 bases). CDR1 and CDR2 from the germline V gene are SQVTM and ANQGSEA. The V gene lost 4 bases and the J gene lost 3 bases, with 28 bases spanning the gap. This CDR3 is built from 19 residues. The DNA of the CDR3 is TGCAGCGTTGGCACCTGCTCCAGGGCGGACACCCCATACAATCAGCCCCAGCATTTT. Amino acid sequence: CSVGTCSRADTPYNQPQHF.

The J gene is TRBJ2-7, the V gene TRBV6-7; a weak D match, TRBD1 (6 bases). TRBV6-7 is classed as an ORF, of uncertain function. The CDR3 runs to 16 residues. V was shortened by 0 bases and J by 0 bases, with 12 bases between the two germline ends. This CDR3 reads CASSYSTQGNSYEQYF. The CDR3, as DNA: TGTGCCAGCAGTTACTCGACACAGGGCAACTCCTACGAGCAGTACTTC.

This clone came up once. CDR3 sequence reads: CASSASKRGLGDTQYF. The CDR3 nucleotides are TGTGCCAGCAGCGCATCTAAAAGGGGGCTAGGGGATACGCAGTATTTT. The rearrangement uses TRBV7-9 and TRBJ2-3; 7 bases fit TRBD1. The V and J ends lost 5 bases and 6 bases, in that order; junction bases with no gene match: 14. The CDR3 is 16 amino acids. CDR1 SEHNR and CDR2 FQNEAQ come from the germline V gene (reference sequence).

This chain connects TRBV6-6 to TRBJ1-3, with 7 bases identical to TRBD1. The germline V gene has CDR1 MNHNY and CDR2 SVGAGI (reference sequence). CDR3 length: 16 residues. With V trimmed by 2 bases and J by 2 bases, 6 bases remained unmatched. The CDR3 is CASSYPTGEAGNTIYF. DNA for the CDR3: TGTGCCAGCAGTTACCCTACAGGGGAGGCTGGAAACACCATATATTTT.

V is TRBV10-3 and J is TRBJ2-1, with D unclear. CDR1 and CDR2 from the germline V gene are ENHRY and SYGVKD. The CDR3 extends over 16 amino acids. Trimming took 0 bases from V and 2 from J, leaving 11 bases between them. Here the CDR3 reads CAISESVGPTYNEQFF. CDR3 DNA sequence: TGTGCCATCAGTGAGTCGGTGGGCCCTACCTACAATGAGCAGTTCTTC.

This clone was detected once. The chain couples TRBV13 to TRBJ1-2, with D possibly TRBD1 on 5 matching bases. The length of the CDR3 is 14 residues. CDR1 and CDR2 from the germline V gene are PRHDT and FYEKMQ (reference sequence). Trimming left V 4 bases short and J 4 bases short, with 13 bases between. CDR3 bases: TGTGCCAGCAGCTCAAAGGACACGGCCTATGGCTACACCTTC. This codes for CASSSKDTAYGYTF.

The chain uses TRBV7-2 and TRBJ1-1, with TRBD1 as a possible D gene (5 bases). Germline CDR1 is SGHTA and CDR2 is FQGNSA. CDR3 size: 16 residues. Trimming pared 5 bases from V and 2 bases from J, leaving 18 bases between. The CDR3 coding sequence is TGTGCCAGCAGCAACCCAAAGCACGGGGGAAACACTGAAGCTTTCTTT. Protein product: CASSNPKHGGNTEAFF.

J is TRBJ1-2 and V is TRBV5-8; D unclear. Germline CDR1 and CDR2: SGHTS and YDEGEE. The CDR3 length is 13 residues. V lost 7 bases to trimming and J lost 1 base, with 11 bases between them. The CDR3 DNA sequence: TGTGCCAGCTTAGATGTGGTTAACTATGGCTACACCTTC. This encodes CASLDVVNYGYTF.

The V call is TRBV6-4, the J call TRBJ1-2; D gene uncertain. This CDR3 contains 13 residues. Germline V gives CDR1 MRHNA, CDR2 SNTAGT. V gave up 7 bases and J gave up 0 bases, with 9 bases separating them. CDR3 coding DNA: TGTGCCAGCATCGTGCGGTCTAACTATGGCTACACCTTC. The encoded protein is CASIVRSNYGYTF.

The chain couples TRBV13 to TRBJ2-7; TRBD2 agrees at 9 bases. CDR1 is PRHDT and CDR2 is FYEKMQ in the germline V gene (reference sequence). Trimming cost V 3 bases and J 5 bases; bases outside gene matches: 8. This CDR3 spans 15 amino acids. This chain's CDR3 is CASSLLIAGVNEQYF. CDR3 nucleotide sequence: TGTGCCAGCAGCTTGCTTATAGCGGGAGTCAACGAGCAGTACTTC.

The rearrangement uses TRBV5-1 and TRBJ2-1, with 10 bases fitting TRBD1. The CDR3 sequence is 16 residues long. With V trimmed by 3 bases and J by 1 base, 4 bases remained unmatched. Germline values: CDR1 SGHRS, CDR2 YFSETQ. CDR3 in amino acids: CASSSRTGGSYNEQFF. CDR3 sequence (DNA): TGCGCCAGCAGCTCCAGGACAGGGGGATCCTACAATGAGCAGTTCTTC.

This rearrangement joins TRBV27 to TRBJ2-3; no definite D call. The V end was cut by 4 bases, the J end by 3 bases, with 8 bases between. CDR1 and CDR2 from the germline V gene are MNHEY and SMNVEV (reference sequence). The CDR3 runs to 13 residues. CDR3 sequence (DNA): TGTGCCAGCAGTTCGAGTTGGACAGATACGCAGTATTTT. Its translation: CASSSSWTDTQYF.

This rearrangement joins TRBV30 to TRBJ2-3, with D uncertain. This CDR3 region has 14 residues. Between the trimmed V and J ends, which lost 0 bases and 2 bases, there was a span of 9 bases. Germline V gene lookup returns CDR1 GTSNPN and CDR2 SVGIG (reference sequence). The DNA of the CDR3 is TGTGCCTGGAGTGTACTTCTTCTCACAGATACGCAGTATTTT. Its protein product is CAWSVLLLTDTQYF.

This chain uses TRBV5-1 with TRBJ2-7; 8 bases match TRBD1. Germline CDR1 and CDR2: SGHRS and YFSETQ. The CDR3 sequence is 15 residues long. V shed 0 bases and J 6 bases; nucleotides not matched to a gene: 8. This chain's CDR3 is CASSLADRAPSEQYF. The DNA of the CDR3 is TGCGCCAGCAGCTTGGCGGACAGGGCGCCCAGCGAGCAGTACTTC.

The CDR3 nucleotides read TGTGCCAGCAGCAAAGCCTCGGGCACGGGGGTTGATGGATCCTACGAGCAGTACTTC. It specifies CASSKASGTGVDGSYEQYF. The chain combines TRBV7-9 with TRBJ2-7; tentative D call: TRBD2 (6 bases). Trimming cost V 5 bases and J 1 base, with 27 bases left between them. The CDR3 has 19 residues. Germline CDR1 and CDR2: SEHNR and FQNEAQ (reference sequence).

The V gene is TRBV6-5, the J gene TRBJ2-7; D possibly corresponds to TRBD1 (5 bases). The CDR3 contains 12 residues. The V and J ends lost 7 bases and 3 bases respectively, with 10 bases between them. The V gene's germline CDR1 is MNHEY and CDR2 SVGAGI. The CDR3 is CASKGQRYEQYF. In DNA, the CDR3 is TGTGCCAGCAAAGGACAACGCTACGAGCAGTACTTC.

This sequence joins TRBV7-9 and TRBJ2-5; 8 bases map to TRBD1. V shed 5 bases, J shed 4 bases, and the junction held 9 bases outside the gene matches. Per the germline V gene, CDR1 is SEHNR and CDR2 is FQNEAQ (reference sequence). The CDR3 is 15 amino acids. CDR3 sequence (DNA): TGTGCCAGCAGCCTCGGACAGGGCGCGGGAGAGACCCAGTACTTC. Translation: CASSLGQGAGETQYF.

The J gene is TRBJ1-2, the V gene TRBV6-6, with TRBD1 identical over 9 bases. The CDR3 has 13 amino acids. From germline, CDR1 is MNHNY and CDR2 SVGAGI (reference sequence). V lost 4 bases and J lost 11; bases outside the gene matches: 8. CDR3 nucleotides: TGTGCCAGCAGTTCTACGACAGGGGGATTATACACCTTC. Its translation: CASSSTTGGLYTF.

V usage is TRBV27 and J usage is TRBJ1-1; possible D gene TRBD1, 6 bases. Germline-derived CDR1 and CDR2 are MNHEY and SMNVEV (reference sequence). Trimming took off 5 bases at V and 0 bases at J, with 16 bases between the two ends. The CDR3 covers 16 residues. DNA for the CDR3: TGTGCCAGCAGTCCACAGGGAAGACACATGAACACTGAAGCTTTCTTT. It is translated as CASSPQGRHMNTEAFF.

V usage is TRBV30 and J usage is TRBJ1-3, with 7 positions matching TRBD1. The CDR3 contains 13 residues. In germline, CDR1 is GTSNPN, CDR2 SVGIG (reference sequence). J lost 4 bases, V lost 1 base, and 1 base had no gene match. The CDR3 here is CAWSGGQGNTIYF. The CDR3 DNA is TGTGCCTGGAGTGGGGGACAGGGAAACACCATATATTTT.

The CDR3 nucleotides read TGTGCCAGCAGCTTAAACCAGGGAAATTCACCCCTCCACTTT. Translating it yields CASSLNQGNSPLHF. V gene TRBV5-4 combines with J gene TRBJ1-6; possible D gene TRBD1, 5 bases. The CDR3 has 14 residues. Germline CDR1 reads SGHNT; CDR2 reads YYREEE (reference sequence). V was shortened by 2 bases and J by 7 bases, with 10 bases between the two germline ends.

V gene TRBV7-6 combines with J gene TRBJ2-7, with 8 bases aligning to TRBD1. V gave up 4 bases and J gave up 4 bases; unmatched junction bases: 3. Germline V gene sequence: CDR1 SGHVS, CDR2 FNYEAQ. The CDR3 extends over 13 amino acids. CDR3 bases: TGTGCCAGCAGCTCAGGGGGCGTGTACGAGCAGTACTTC. It encodes CASSSGGVYEQYF.

The chain carries TRBV28 and TRBJ1-6, with D possibly matching TRBD1 (6 bases). Germline CDR1 is MDHEN and CDR2 is SYDVKM. Trimming removed 6 bases at V and 10 bases at J, with 19 bases between. The CDR3 runs 15 residues. CDR3 nucleotides: TGTGCCAGCAGAACCCCGACAGGAGGTTGGTCACCCCTCCACTTT. Amino acid sequence: CASRTPTGGWSPLHF.